This entry lists 32 T cell receptor beta chains sequenced from one sample in a study of T cells after yellow fever vaccination. In TCRdb, the 5' RACE reads were re-called with MiXCR into one record per CDR3 protein. Counted here are 610,000 or so distinct CDR3 sequences, around an eighth occurring once; the ten biggest clones make up approximately 15%. The material was PBMCs, obtained on the day of the yellow fever booster vaccination. These receptors were collected from a man under 40 who received the YFV17D yellow fever vaccine.

The chain joins TRBV28 to TRBJ2-2; D remains ambiguous. V was pared by 3 bases and J by 3 bases, with 5 bases between. CDR1 and CDR2 from the germline V gene are MDHEN and SYDVKM. CDR3 size: 13 residues. This CDR3 reads CASSLQHTGELFF. The CDR3 nucleotides read TGTGCCAGCAGTTTGCAACACACCGGGGAGCTGTTTTTT.

This clonotype was picked up a small number of times. The J gene is TRBJ1-6, the V gene TRBV20-1; possibly TRBD1 for D (6 bases). Trimming removed 2 bases at V and 7 bases at J, with 12 bases between. Germline lookup yields CDR1 DFQATT and CDR2 SNEGSKA (reference sequence). This CDR3 spans 14 amino acids. This CDR3 reads CSARPPQGNSPLHF. The CDR3 DNA reads TGCAGTGCTAGACCCCCTCAGGGGAATTCACCCCTCCACTTT.

This clonotype showed up just a few times. The chain combines TRBV7-9 with TRBJ1-4; 7 nucleotides match TRBD1. The germline gives CDR1 SEHNR, CDR2 FQNEAQ (reference sequence). The CDR3 consists of 14 residues. Trimming at V came to 5 bases and at J to 7 bases, leaving 7 bases not matched to a gene. CDR3 in amino acids: CASSQTGVAEKLFF. CDR3 DNA: TGTGCCAGCAGCCAAACAGGGGTTGCTGAAAAACTGTTTTTT.

This clonotype was picked up many times. V is TRBV5-5 and J is TRBJ2-7; a weak D match, TRBD1 (6 bases). This CDR3 has 15 amino acids. Per the germline V gene, CDR1 is SGHKS and CDR2 is YYEKEE (reference sequence). Deletions cut 4 bases from V and 4 bases from J, with 18 bases between. In DNA, the CDR3 is TGTGCCAGCAGCGTCACTCTCATACAGGGATACGAGCAGTACTTC. Its translation: CASSVTLIQGYEQYF.

This clonotype was seen only a few times. The chain carries TRBV27 and TRBJ2-5; D is tentatively TRBD1 or TRBD2 (5 bases each). The CDR3 totals 16 residues. Trimming took 9 bases from V and 5 from J, leaving 25 bases between them. Germline CDR1 MNHEY, CDR2 SMNVEV (reference sequence). CDR3 sequence (DNA): TGTGCCAGTCAACGCCAGGGAGTAGGTTCACGGGAGACCCAGTACTTC. This sequence encodes CASQRQGVGSRETQYF.

V gene TRBV5-1 combines with J gene TRBJ2-3; D not resolved. The V and J ends lost 1 base and 9 bases respectively, with 12 bases between them. This CDR3 is built from 13 residues. Germline V gene sequence: CDR1 SGHRS, CDR2 YFSETQ. CDR3 nucleotide sequence: TGCGCCAGCAGCTTGAGAAGTGGTGACACGCAGTATTTT. Translating gives CASSLRSGDTQYF.

The rearrangement joins TRBV7-2 to TRBJ2-2; D remains ambiguous. In germline, CDR1 is SGHTA, CDR2 FQGNSA. The CDR3 length is 13 residues. Trimming took 8 bases from V and 4 from J, leaving 11 bases between them. CDR3 protein: CASPSRGTGELFF. CDR3 nucleotide sequence: TGTGCCAGCCCGTCGCGTGGCACCGGGGAGCTGTTTTTT.

The chain combines TRBV20-1 with TRBJ2-5; 9 bases line up with TRBD1. The V gene end was trimmed by 4 bases and the J gene end by 4 bases; junction bases not matched to a gene: 13. The CDR3 contains 16 residues. Germline values: CDR1 DFQATT, CDR2 SNEGSKA (reference sequence). This chain's CDR3 is CSAIPTTGGGGETQYF. As DNA, the CDR3 is TGCAGTGCTATCCCAACAACAGGGGGCGGGGGAGAGACCCAGTACTTC.

The V gene is TRBV5-4, the J gene TRBJ2-2, with TRBD2 matching over 7 bases. The junction had 7 bases not matched to a gene; V was cut back by 0 bases and J by 14 bases. The CDR3 spans 13 residues. The V gene's germline CDR1 is SGHNT and CDR2 YYREEE (reference sequence). The CDR3 bases are TGTGCCAGCAGCTTGGAAGGTCTAGCGGTACTGTTTTTT. Its translation is CASSLEGLAVLFF.

This chain links TRBV5-1 with TRBJ2-5; TRBD1 matches 7 bases. This CDR3 region has 13 residues. After removal of 8 bases from V and 2 bases from J, the junction contained 6 bases not matched to a gene. Germline V gives CDR1 SGHRS, CDR2 YFSETQ. CDR3 region: CASNKGQQETQYF. The CDR3 DNA reads as TGCGCCAGTAACAAGGGACAGCAAGAGACCCAGTACTTC. The full variable domain, completed using reference TRBV5-1 and TRBJ2-5, is KAGVTQTPRYLIKTRGQQVTLSCSPISGHRSVSWYQQTPGQGLQFLFEYFSETQRNKGNFPGRFSGRQFSNSRSEMNVSTLELGDSALYLCASNKGQQETQYFGPGTRLLVL.

This chain connects TRBV15 to TRBJ1-6; TRBD1 matches at 10 bases. Trimming cost V 0 bases and J 10 bases; bases outside gene matches: 6. Germline loops: CDR1 LNHNV, CDR2 YYDKDF (reference sequence). The CDR3 loop spans 16 amino acids. DNA of the CDR3: TGTGCCACCAGCAGAGACCAAGACAGGGGGCGATCACCCCTCCACTTT. Translated: CATSRDQDRGRSPLHF.

This clonotype has more than one count but fewer than ten. The CDR3 loop is CASSVSGSRDGELFF. The CDR3 DNA reads as TGTGCCAGCAGCGTTAGCGGGAGTAGGGACGGGGAGCTGTTTTTT. The rearrangement joins TRBV9 to TRBJ2-2; TRBD2 agrees at 9 bases. Germline V CDR1 and CDR2: SGDLS, YYNGEE. The CDR3 contains 15 residues. The J segment lost 7 bases and the V segment lost 2 bases, leaving 6 bases of the junction unmatched.

This clonotype has at least ten counts. The chain is built from TRBV10-3 and TRBJ2-7; TRBD2 matches at 12 bases. Germline values: CDR1 ENHRY, CDR2 SYGVKD. The trim removed 3 bases at V and 8 bases at J, leaving 14 bases unmatched. This CDR3 contains 17 residues. This chain's CDR3 is CAISDNLLLAGGVKQYF. CDR3 coding DNA: TGTGCCATCAGTGATAACCTCCTACTAGCGGGAGGTGTTAAGCAGTACTTC.

This clonotype has more than one count but fewer than ten. The chain recombines TRBV20-1 with TRBJ2-7; 11 bases map to TRBD2. Germline values: CDR1 DFQATT, CDR2 SNEGSKA (reference sequence). This CDR3 is 16 amino acids long. After removal of 3 bases from V and 3 bases from J, the junction contained 10 bases not matched to a gene. CDR3: CSARGLSGRAFYEQYF. The CDR3, as DNA: TGCAGTGCTAGGGGACTTAGCGGGAGGGCCTTCTACGAGCAGTACTTC.

This clonotype showed up many times. The V and J genes are TRBV29-1 and TRBJ1-5, with D perhaps matching TRBD1 (5 bases). CDR1 SQVTM and CDR2 ANQGSEA come from the germline V gene. The germline V and J ends were trimmed by 4 bases and 5 bases, with 9 bases remaining between them. This CDR3 is 12 amino acids long. The CDR3 DNA is TGCAGCGTTGGGGGGGGAGATCAGCCCCAGCATTTT. Amino acids: CSVGGGDQPQHF.

This clonotype was observed a handful of times. The chain is built from TRBV5-6 and TRBJ2-7; D not certain. With 0 bases removed from V and 1 base from J, the gap between germline ends came to 11 bases. Germline-derived CDR1 and CDR2 are SGHDT and YYEEEE. There are 15 residues in the CDR3. The CDR3 loop reads CASSLVAQTSYEQYF. The CDR3 nucleotides read TGTGCCAGCAGCTTGGTGGCACAAACATCCTACGAGCAGTACTTC.

This clonotype was observed at least ten times. CDR3 loop: CSARGGSGPTDTQYF. In DNA form, the CDR3 reads TGCAGTGCTAGAGGGGGTAGCGGACCCACAGATACGCAGTATTTT. The V call is TRBV20-1, the J call TRBJ2-3, with D perhaps TRBD2 (6 bases). Trimming pared 1 base from V and 2 bases from J, leaving 13 bases between. This CDR3 contains 15 residues. The V gene's germline CDR1 is DFQATT and CDR2 SNEGSKA (reference sequence).

The chain uses TRBV19 and TRBJ2-3; 8 bases align to TRBD1. Germline V gives CDR1 LNHDA, CDR2 SQIVND (reference sequence). The CDR3 extends over 15 amino acids. The trim removed 5 bases at V and 4 bases at J, leaving 8 bases unmatched. In DNA form, the CDR3 reads TGTGCCAGTAGTCTTCGGACAGGGATGGCAGATACGCAGTATTTT. Translating it yields CASSLRTGMADTQYF.

This rearrangement joins TRBV4-1 to TRBJ2-1, with 10 positions matching TRBD2. The CDR3 is 18 amino acids. V dropped 0 bases and J dropped 4; count of bases not matched to a gene: 9. Germline assignment: CDR1 MGHRA and CDR2 YSYEKL. This chain's CDR3 is CASSQDRGPSGSYNEQFF. DNA for the CDR3: TGCGCCAGCAGCCAAGATAGAGGGCCTAGCGGGAGTTACAATGAGCAGTTCTTC.

This clonotype was seen only a few times. V is TRBV6-5 and J is TRBJ2-1; TRBD1 matches 10 bases. The V and J ends lost 0 bases and 7 bases, in that order; junction bases with no gene match: 9. The germline V gene encodes CDR1 MNHEY and CDR2 SVGAGI. The CDR3 consists of 17 residues. The CDR3 DNA sequence: TGTGCCAGCAGTTACTCCTTTCTCCGGGACAGGGGAAATGAGCAGTTCTTC. Protein: CASSYSFLRDRGNEQFF.

This clonotype was found a few times. The chain recombines TRBV20-1 with TRBJ1-1; D unresolved. Germline lookup yields CDR1 DFQATT and CDR2 SNEGSKA (reference sequence). CDR3 size: 12 residues. Deletions cut 4 bases from V and 11 bases from J, with 17 bases between. This chain's CDR3 is CSATLRVTDAFF. Here the CDR3 DNA reads TGCAGTGCTACTCTTAGGGTCACCGACGCTTTCTTT.

This clonotype was detected ten times or more. This chain joins TRBV3-1 and TRBJ2-1, with D unclear. V was shortened by 1 base and J by 8 bases, with 3 bases between the two germline ends. Germline assignment: CDR1 LGHDT and CDR2 YNNKEL (reference sequence). The CDR3 is 11 amino acids. As DNA, the CDR3 is TGTGCCAGCAGCCAAGGCCATGAGCAGTTCTTC. It is translated as CASSQGHEQFF.

The rearrangement joins TRBV6-2 or TRBV6-3 to TRBJ2-7; D is possibly TRBD1 (5 bases). The CDR3 is made up of 15 amino acids. The V end was cut by 5 bases, the J end by 3 bases, with 17 bases between. Germline loops: CDR1 MNHEY, CDR2 SVGEGT. The CDR3 sequence: CASSTADRRDYEQYF. For the CDR3, the DNA is TGTGCCAGCAGTACCGCTGATCGCAGGGACTACGAGCAGTACTTC.

This clonotype was observed a handful of times. The V and J genes are TRBV10-2 and TRBJ2-1, with 8 bases matching TRBD2. CDR1 and CDR2 (germline): WSHSY, SAAADI. Trimming took 5 bases from V and 1 from J; bases not matched to a gene: 4. There are 15 residues in the CDR3. In DNA, the CDR3 is TGCGCCAGCAGTACCGCGGGGGGTTCCTACAATGAGCAGTTCTTC. It encodes CASSTAGGSYNEQFF.

This clonotype occurred a few times. The chain combines TRBV7-3 with TRBJ2-2, with TRBD2 matching 7 bases. V lost 5 bases to trimming and J lost 2 bases; unmatched junction nucleotides: 8. CDR1 SGHTA and CDR2 FQGTGA come from the germline V gene. This CDR3 is 16 amino acids long. The CDR3 DNA follows: TGTGCCAGCAGCCTCTCTAGCGGACCAAACACCGGGGAGCTGTTTTTT. Amino acid sequence: CASSLSSGPNTGELFF.

The chain carries TRBV14 and TRBJ2-7; 10 bases map to TRBD2. Trimming took 1 base from V and 5 from J; bases not matched to a gene: 2. The length of the CDR3 is 14 residues. Germline assignment: CDR1 SGHDN and CDR2 FVKESK. CDR3 region: CASSQAAGGHEQYF. The CDR3 bases are TGTGCCAGCAGCCAAGCAGCGGGAGGGCACGAGCAGTACTTC.

The CDR3 loop reads CSANPRLAGGFDEQFF. CDR3 nucleotides: TGCAGTGCTAATCCTCGACTAGCGGGAGGTTTCGATGAGCAGTTCTTC. The J gene is TRBJ2-1, the V gene TRBV20-1; 13 bases map to TRBD2. Germline trimming cut 4 bases from V and 8 bases from J; bases unmatched to any gene: 11. The CDR3 consists of 16 residues. The germline V gene encodes CDR1 DFQATT and CDR2 SNEGSKA (reference sequence).

There are a few counts of this clonotype. The CDR3 loop reads CASSHTGTPEETQYF. Here the CDR3 DNA reads TGTGCCAGCAGCCATACCGGGACTCCAGAAGAGACCCAGTACTTC. The V and J genes are TRBV5-5 and TRBJ2-5; a weak D match, TRBD2 (6 bases). Trimming pared 4 bases from V and 3 bases from J, leaving 16 bases between. The CDR3 totals 15 residues. Germline CDR1 reads SGHKS; CDR2 reads YYEKEE (reference sequence).

This clonotype was recorded at least ten times. The V and J genes are TRBV15 and TRBJ2-3; either TRBD1 or TRBD2 may supply D (6 bases each). The CDR3 has 16 amino acids. Germline V CDR1 and CDR2: LNHNV, YYDKDF (reference sequence). Trimming removed 3 bases at V and 2 bases at J, with 15 bases between. In DNA, the CDR3 is TGTGCCACCAGCAGCCTGAGGGGGGCGATCACAGATACGCAGTATTTT. Its protein product is CATSSLRGAITDTQYF.

This clonotype came up a few times. V is TRBV20-1 and J is TRBJ2-3; tentative D call: TRBD2 (8 bases). V lost 7 bases to trimming and J lost 5 bases, with 19 bases between them. Germline loops: CDR1 DFQATT, CDR2 SNEGSKA (reference sequence). The CDR3 sequence is 14 residues long. The CDR3 DNA reads as TGCAGTGGCCACAGGGGACTAGAGAGAGATACGCAGTATTTT. Translation gives CSGHRGLERDTQYF.

This chain connects TRBV27 to TRBJ2-2; no reliable D call. The V gene lost 5 bases and the J gene lost 4 bases, with 5 bases spanning the gap. There are 12 residues in the CDR3. Looked up from germline, CDR1 is MNHEY and CDR2 is SMNVEV (reference sequence). CDR3 bases: TGTGCCAGCAGTCGAACCACCGGGGAGCTGTTTTTT. Translation: CASSRTTGELFF.

This clonotype has a handful of counts. This sequence joins TRBV2 and TRBJ2-1; the D is unclear. Germline V gene data show CDR1 as SNHLY and CDR2 as FYNNEI. This CDR3 contains 12 residues. Trimming took off 2 bases at V and 8 bases at J, with 7 bases between the two ends. The CDR3 region is CASSEKRYEQFF. In DNA, the CDR3 is TGTGCCAGCAGTGAAAAAAGGTATGAGCAGTTCTTC.